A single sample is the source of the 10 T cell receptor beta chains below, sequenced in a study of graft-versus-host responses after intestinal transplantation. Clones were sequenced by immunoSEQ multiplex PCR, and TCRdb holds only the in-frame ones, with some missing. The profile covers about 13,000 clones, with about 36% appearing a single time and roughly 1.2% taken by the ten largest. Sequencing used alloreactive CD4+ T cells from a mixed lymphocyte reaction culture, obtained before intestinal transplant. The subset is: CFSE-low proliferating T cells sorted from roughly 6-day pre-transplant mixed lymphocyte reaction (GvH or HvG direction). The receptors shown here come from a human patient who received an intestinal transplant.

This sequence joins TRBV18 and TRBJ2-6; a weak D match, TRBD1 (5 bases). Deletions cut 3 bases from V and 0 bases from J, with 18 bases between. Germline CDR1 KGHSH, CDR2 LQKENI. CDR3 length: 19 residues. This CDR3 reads CASSPIFVQEGSGANVLTF. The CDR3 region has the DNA TGTGCCAGCTCACCGATTTTCGTACAGGAAGGCTCTGGGGCCAACGTCCTGACTTTC.

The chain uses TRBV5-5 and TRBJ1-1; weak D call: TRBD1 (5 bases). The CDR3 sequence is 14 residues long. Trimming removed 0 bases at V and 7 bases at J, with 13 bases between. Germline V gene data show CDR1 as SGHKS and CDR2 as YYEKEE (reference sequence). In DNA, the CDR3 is TGTGCCAGCAGCTTGGTCCAGGGAATAAGTGAAGCTTTCTTT. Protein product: CASSLVQGISEAFF.

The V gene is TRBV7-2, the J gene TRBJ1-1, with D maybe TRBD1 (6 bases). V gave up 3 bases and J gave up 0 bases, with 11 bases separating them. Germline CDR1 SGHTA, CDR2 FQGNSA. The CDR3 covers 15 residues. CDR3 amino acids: CASSLQTGLNTEAFF. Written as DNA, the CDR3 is TGTGCCAGCAGCTTGCAGACAGGCCTGAACACTGAAGCTTTCTTT.

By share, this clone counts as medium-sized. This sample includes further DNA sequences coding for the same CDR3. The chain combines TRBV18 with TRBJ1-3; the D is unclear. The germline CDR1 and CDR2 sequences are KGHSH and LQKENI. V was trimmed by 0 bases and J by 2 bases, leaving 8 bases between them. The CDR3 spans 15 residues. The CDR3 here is CASSPPAGAGNTIYF. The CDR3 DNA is TGTGCCAGCTCACCACCGGCCGGGGCTGGAAACACCATATATTTT.

The CDR3 nucleotides read TGCGCCAGCAGCCAAGAGGGAAGTGGGGAGTCCTCTGGGGCCAACGTCCTGACTTTC. This encodes CASSQEGSGESSGANVLTF. The rearrangement uses TRBV4-1 and TRBJ2-6, with D possibly matching TRBD2 (5 bases). This CDR3 is 19 amino acids long. Trimming shortened V by 0 bases and J by 0 bases, and 15 bases separated the two germline ends. Germline V lookup: CDR1 MGHRA, CDR2 YSYEKL.

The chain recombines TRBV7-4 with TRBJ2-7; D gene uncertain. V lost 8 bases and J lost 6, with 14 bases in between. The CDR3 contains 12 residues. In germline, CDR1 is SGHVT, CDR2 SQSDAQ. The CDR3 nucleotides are TGTGCCAGCCGCCTTGACTCCCGCGAGCAGTACTTC. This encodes CASRLDSREQYF.

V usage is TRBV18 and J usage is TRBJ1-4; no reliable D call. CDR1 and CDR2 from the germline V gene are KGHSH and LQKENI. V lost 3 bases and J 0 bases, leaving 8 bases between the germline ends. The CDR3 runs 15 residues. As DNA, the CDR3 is TGTGCCAGCTCACCGAGGAGCGCAACTAATGAAAAACTGTTTTTT. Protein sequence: CASSPRSATNEKLFF.

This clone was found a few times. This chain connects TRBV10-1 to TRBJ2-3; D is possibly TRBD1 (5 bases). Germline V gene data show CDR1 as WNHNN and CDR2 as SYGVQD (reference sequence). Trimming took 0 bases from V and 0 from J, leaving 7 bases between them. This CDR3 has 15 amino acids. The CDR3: CASSESKGSTDTQYF. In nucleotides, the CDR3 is TGCGCCAGCAGTGAGTCGAAGGGGAGCACAGATACGCAGTATTTT.

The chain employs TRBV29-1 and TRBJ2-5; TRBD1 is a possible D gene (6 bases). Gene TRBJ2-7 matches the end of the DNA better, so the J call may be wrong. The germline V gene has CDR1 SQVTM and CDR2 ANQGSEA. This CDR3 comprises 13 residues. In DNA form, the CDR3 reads TGCAGCGTCGTTCAGGGGCTTTTGGACGAGCAGTACTTC. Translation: CSVVQGLLDEQYF.

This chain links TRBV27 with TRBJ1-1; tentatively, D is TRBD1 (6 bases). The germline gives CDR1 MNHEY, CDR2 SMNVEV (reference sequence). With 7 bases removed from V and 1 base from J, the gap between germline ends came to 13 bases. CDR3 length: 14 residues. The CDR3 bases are TGTGCCAGCACCCACCTAGGGGGGAACACTGAAGCTTTCTTT. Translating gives CASTHLGGNTEAFF.